The present T cell receptor beta chain was sequenced within a study of blood T cell repertoires in COVID-19. On the study more broadly: Samples of COVID-19 (acute and convalescent) were obtained from the United States, Italy and Spain. T cells, B-cell-depleted T cells, or PBMCs supplied cDNA or gDNA.

Patients from Seattle were sampled longitudinally, starting during active infection. The trim removed 6 bases at V and 4 bases at J, leaving 6 bases unmatched. From germline, CDR1 is SNHLY and CDR2 FYNNEI. This CDR3 spans 16 amino acids. Methods used by the authors: The authors estimated nucleated cell counts from reference gene primer amplification. The data were produced by immunoSEQ multiplex PCR, yet TCRdb's version contains in-frame clones alone and is incomplete. The V and J calls and the clone size are those of that table, but D and trimming were determined from the DNA. The sample records 110,000 or so clones, 75% to 90% being singletons.

The sequence came from a woman aged 60 to 75 with COVID-19, enrolled during active disease. Input material: peripheral blood. The chain has TRBV2 and TRBJ2-1; 13 nucleotides line up with TRBD2. CDR3 region: CASRTSGGAEYNEQFF. DNA for the CDR3: TGTGCCAGCAGAACTAGCGGGGGGGCGGAATACAATGAGCAGTTCTTC.